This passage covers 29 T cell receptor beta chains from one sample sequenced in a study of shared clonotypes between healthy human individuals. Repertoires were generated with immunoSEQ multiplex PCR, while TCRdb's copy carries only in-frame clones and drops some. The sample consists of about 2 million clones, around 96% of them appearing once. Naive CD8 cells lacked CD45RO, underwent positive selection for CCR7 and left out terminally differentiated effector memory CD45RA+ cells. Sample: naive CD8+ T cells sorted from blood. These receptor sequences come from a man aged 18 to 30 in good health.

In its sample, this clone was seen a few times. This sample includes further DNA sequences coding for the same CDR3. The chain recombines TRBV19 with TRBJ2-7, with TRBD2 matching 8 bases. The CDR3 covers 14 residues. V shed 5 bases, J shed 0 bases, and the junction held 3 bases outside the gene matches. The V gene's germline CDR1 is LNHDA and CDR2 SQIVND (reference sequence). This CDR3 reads CASSVAGNSYEQYF. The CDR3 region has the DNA TGTGCCAGTAGTGTAGCGGGAAACTCCTACGAGCAGTACTTC.

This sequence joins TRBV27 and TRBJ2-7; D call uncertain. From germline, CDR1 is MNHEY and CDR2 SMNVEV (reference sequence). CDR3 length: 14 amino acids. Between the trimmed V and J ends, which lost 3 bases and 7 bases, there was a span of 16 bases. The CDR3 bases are TGTGCCAGCAGTTTTTCGGGCAACACCGGGGAGCAGTACTTC. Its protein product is CASSFSGNTGEQYF.

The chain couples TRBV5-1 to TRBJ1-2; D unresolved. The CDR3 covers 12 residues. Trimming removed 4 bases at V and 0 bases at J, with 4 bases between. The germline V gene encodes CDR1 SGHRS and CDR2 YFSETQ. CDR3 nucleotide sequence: TGCGCCAGCAGCGAGTCTAACTATGGCTACACCTTC. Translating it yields CASSESNYGYTF.

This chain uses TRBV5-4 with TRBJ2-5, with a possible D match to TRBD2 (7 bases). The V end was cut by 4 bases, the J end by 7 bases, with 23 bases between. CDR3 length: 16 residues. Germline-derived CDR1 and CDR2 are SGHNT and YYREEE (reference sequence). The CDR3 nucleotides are TGTGCCAGCAGCGCACTAGAAGTGGGGGGGCCGGGGACCCAGTACTTC. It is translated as CASSALEVGGPGTQYF.

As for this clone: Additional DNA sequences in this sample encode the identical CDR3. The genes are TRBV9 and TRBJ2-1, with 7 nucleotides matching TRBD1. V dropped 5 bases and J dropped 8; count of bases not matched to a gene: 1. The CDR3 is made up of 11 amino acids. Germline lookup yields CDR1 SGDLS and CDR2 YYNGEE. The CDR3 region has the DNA TGTGCCAGCAGTGACAGGGATGAGCAGTTCTTC. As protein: CASSDRDEQFF.

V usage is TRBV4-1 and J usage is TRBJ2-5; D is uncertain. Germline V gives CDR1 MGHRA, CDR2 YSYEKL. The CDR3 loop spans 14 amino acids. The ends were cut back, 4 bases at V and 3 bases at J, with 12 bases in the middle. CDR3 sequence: CASSRLAGKETQYF. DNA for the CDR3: TGCGCCAGCAGCCGCCTGGCAGGAAAAGAGACCCAGTACTTC.

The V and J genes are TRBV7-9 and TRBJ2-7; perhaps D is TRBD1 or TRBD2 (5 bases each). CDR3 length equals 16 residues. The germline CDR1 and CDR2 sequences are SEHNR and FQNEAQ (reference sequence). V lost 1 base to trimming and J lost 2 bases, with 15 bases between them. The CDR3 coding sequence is TGTGCCAGCAGCTTAGGGGGCGGGCAGGCTGCCTACGAGCAGTACTTC. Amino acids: CASSLGGGQAAYEQYF.

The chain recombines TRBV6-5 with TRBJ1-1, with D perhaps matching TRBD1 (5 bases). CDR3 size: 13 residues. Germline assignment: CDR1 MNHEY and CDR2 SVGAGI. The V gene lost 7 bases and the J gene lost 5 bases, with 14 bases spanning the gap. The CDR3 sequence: CASTPGILTEAFF. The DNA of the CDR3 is TGTGCCAGCACTCCAGGGATCCTGACTGAAGCTTTCTTT.

For the CDR3, the DNA is TGTGCCAGCAGTTTCCAACTGGGGGAGAGCGAGCAGTACTTC. It yields the protein CASSFQLGESEQYF. J is TRBJ2-7 and V is TRBV28; D possibly uses TRBD1 or TRBD2 (5 bases each). The CDR3 is made up of 14 amino acids. Deletions cut 3 bases from V and 6 bases from J, with 15 bases between. CDR1 and CDR2 (germline): MDHEN, SYDVKM.

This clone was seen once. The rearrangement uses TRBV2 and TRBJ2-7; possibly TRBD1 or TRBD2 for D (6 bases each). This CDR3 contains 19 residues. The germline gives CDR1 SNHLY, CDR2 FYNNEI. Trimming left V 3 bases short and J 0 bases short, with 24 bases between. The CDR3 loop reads CASSDPGAGTFGGSYEQYF. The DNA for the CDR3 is TGTGCCAGCAGTGATCCGGGGGCAGGTACCTTCGGGGGCTCCTACGAGCAGTACTTC.

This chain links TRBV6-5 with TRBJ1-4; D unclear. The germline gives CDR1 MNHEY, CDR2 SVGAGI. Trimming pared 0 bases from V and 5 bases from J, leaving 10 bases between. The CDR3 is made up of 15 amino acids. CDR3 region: CASSYSSRENEKLFF. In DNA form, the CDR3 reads TGTGCCAGCAGTTACTCGTCCAGAGAAAATGAAAAACTGTTTTTT.

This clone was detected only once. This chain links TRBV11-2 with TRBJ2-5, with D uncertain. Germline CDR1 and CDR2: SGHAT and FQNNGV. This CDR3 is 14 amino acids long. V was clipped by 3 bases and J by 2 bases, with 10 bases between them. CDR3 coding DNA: TGTGCCAGCAGCTTTACCCCGGAGCAAGAGACCCAGTACTTC. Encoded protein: CASSFTPEQETQYF.

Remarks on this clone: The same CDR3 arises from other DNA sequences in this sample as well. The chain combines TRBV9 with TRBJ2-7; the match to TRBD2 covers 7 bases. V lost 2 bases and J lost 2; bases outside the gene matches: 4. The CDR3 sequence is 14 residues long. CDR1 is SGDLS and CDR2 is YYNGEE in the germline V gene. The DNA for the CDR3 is TGTGCCAGCAGCGTGGGGGGGGTCCCCTACGAGCAGTACTTC. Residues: CASSVGGVPYEQYF. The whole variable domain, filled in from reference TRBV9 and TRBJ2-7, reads DSGVTQTPKHLITATGQRVTLRCSPRSGDLSVYWYQQSLDQGLQFLIQYYNGEERAKGNILERFSAQQFPDLHSELNLSSLELGDSALYFCASSVGGVPYEQYFGPGTRLTVT.

The DNA for the CDR3 is TGTGCCAGCAGCTGGATCGCGGGAGGGGCCGGGGAGCTGTTTTTT. This sequence encodes CASSWIAGGAGELFF. The rearrangement joins TRBV7-9 to TRBJ2-2, with TRBD2 matching 9 bases. V lost 4 bases and J lost 6; bases outside the gene matches: 6. Germline V gene data show CDR1 as SEHNR and CDR2 as FQNEAQ (reference sequence). The CDR3 is made up of 15 amino acids.

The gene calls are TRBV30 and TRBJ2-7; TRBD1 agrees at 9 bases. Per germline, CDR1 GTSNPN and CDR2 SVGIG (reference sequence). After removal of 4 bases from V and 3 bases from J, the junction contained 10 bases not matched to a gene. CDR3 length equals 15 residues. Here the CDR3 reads CAWNPGQGMGYEQYF. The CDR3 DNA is TGTGCCTGGAATCCTGGACAGGGGATGGGCTACGAGCAGTACTTC.

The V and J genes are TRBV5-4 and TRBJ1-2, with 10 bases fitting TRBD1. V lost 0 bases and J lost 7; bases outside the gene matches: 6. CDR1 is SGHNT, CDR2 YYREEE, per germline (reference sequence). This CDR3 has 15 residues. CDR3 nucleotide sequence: TGTGCCAGCAGCTTGGGAGTGACAGGGGGCTTTGGCTACACCTTC. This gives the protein CASSLGVTGGFGYTF.

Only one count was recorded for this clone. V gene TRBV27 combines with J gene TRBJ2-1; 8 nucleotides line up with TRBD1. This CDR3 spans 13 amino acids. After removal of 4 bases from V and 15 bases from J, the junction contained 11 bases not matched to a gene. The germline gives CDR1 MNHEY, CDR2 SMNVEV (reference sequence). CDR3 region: CASSSTIDRGGFF. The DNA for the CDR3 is TGTGCCAGCAGTTCGACAATAGACAGGGGTGGGTTCTTC.

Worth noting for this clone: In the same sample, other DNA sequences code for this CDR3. CDR3 nucleotide sequence: TGTGCCATCAGGGACAATCAAGAGACCCAGTACTTC. It encodes CAIRDNQETQYF. The gene calls are TRBV10-3 and TRBJ2-5; a weak D match, TRBD1 (5 bases). Trimming cost V 6 bases and J 2 bases, with 7 bases left between them. This CDR3 spans 12 amino acids. Looked up from germline, CDR1 is ENHRY and CDR2 is SYGVKD.

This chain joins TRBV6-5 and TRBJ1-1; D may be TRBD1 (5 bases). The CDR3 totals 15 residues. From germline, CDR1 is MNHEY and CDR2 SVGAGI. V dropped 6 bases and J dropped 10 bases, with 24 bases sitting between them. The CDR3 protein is CASSPNLLPGGGAFF. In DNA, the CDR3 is TGTGCCAGCAGCCCAAACCTTCTTCCCGGGGGAGGAGCTTTCTTT.

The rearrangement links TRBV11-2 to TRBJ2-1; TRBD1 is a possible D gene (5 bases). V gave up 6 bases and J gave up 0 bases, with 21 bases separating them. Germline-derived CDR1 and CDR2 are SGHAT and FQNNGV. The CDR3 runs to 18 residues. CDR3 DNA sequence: TGTGCCAGCAGGTCCGGACAAGGCTGGGGAAGCTCCTACAATGAGCAGTTCTTC. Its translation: CASRSGQGWGSSYNEQFF.

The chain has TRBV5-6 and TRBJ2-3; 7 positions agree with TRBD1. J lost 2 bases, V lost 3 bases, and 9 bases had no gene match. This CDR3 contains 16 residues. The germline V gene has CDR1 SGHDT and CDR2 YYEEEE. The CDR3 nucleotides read TGTGCCAGCAGCTGGTGGGACAGCCAAACCACAGATACGCAGTATTTT. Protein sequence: CASSWWDSQTTDTQYF.

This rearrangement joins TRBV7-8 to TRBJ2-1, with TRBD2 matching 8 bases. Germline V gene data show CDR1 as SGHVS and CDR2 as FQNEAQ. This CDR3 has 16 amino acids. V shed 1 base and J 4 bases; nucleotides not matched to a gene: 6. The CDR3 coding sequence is TGTGCCAGCAGCTTAGGGCCGGGAGGGCTGTACAATGAGCAGTTCTTC. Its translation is CASSLGPGGLYNEQFF. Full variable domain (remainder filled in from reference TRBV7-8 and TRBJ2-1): GAGVSQSPRYKVAKRGQDVALRCDPISGHVSLFWYQQALGQGPEFLTYFQNEAQLDKSGLPSDRFFAERPEGSVSTLKIQRTQQEDSAVYLCASSLGPGGLYNEQFFGPGTRLTVL.

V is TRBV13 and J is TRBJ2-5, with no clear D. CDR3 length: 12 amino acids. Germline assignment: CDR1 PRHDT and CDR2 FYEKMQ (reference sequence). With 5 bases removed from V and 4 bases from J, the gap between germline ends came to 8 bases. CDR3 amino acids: CASSGLLETQYF. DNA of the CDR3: TGTGCCAGCAGCGGATTGTTAGAGACCCAGTACTTC.

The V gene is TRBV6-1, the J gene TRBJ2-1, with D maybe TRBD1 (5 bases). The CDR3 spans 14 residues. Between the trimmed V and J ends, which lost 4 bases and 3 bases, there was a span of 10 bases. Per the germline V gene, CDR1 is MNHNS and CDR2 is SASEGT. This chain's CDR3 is CASSVAGYYNEQFF. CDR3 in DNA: TGTGCCAGCAGTGTAGCAGGGTACTACAATGAGCAGTTCTTC.

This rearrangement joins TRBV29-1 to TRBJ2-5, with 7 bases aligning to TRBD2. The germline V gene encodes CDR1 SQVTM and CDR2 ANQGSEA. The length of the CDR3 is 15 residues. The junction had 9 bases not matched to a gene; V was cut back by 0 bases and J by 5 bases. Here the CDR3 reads CSVEEELAEWETQYF. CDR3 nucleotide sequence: TGCAGCGTTGAAGAGGAGCTAGCGGAGTGGGAGACCCAGTACTTC.

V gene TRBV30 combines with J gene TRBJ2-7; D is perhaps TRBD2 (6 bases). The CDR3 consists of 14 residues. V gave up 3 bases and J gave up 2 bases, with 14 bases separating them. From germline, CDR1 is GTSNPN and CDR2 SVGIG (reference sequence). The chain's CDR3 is CAWRVRGSTYEQYF. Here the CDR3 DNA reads TGTGCCTGGAGGGTCCGGGGGTCTACCTACGAGCAGTACTTC.

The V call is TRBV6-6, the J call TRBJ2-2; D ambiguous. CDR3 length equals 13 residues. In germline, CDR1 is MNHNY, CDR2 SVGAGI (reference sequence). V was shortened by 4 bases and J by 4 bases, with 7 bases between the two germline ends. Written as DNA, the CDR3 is TGTGCCAGCAGTTTATCCTCCACCGGGGAGCTGTTTTTT. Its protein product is CASSLSSTGELFF.

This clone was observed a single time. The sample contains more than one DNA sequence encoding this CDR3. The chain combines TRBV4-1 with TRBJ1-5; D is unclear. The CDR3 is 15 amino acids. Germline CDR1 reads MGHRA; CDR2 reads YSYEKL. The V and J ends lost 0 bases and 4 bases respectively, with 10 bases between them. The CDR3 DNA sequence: TGCGCCAGCAGCCAAGATGCCGGAAGTAATCAGCCCCAGCATTTT. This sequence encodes CASSQDAGSNQPQHF.

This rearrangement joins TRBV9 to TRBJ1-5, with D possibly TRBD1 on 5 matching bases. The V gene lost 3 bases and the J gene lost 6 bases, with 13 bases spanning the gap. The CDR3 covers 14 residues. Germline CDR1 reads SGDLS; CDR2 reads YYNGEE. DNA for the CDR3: TGTGCCAGCAGCGCTTGGGGTGGGGGTCAGCCCCAGCATTTT. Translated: CASSAWGGGQPQHF.